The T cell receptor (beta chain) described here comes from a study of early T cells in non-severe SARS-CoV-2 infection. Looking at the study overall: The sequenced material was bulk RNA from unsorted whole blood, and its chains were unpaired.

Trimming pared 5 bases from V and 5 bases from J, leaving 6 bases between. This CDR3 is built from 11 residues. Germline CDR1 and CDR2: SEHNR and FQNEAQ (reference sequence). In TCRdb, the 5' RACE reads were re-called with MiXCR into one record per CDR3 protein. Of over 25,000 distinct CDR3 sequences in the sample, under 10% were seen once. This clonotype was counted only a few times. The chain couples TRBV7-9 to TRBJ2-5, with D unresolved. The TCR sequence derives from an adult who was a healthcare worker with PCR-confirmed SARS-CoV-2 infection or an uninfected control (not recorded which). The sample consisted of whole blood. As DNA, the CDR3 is TGTGCCAGCAGCCCCCTTGAGACCCAGTACTTC. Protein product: CASSPLETQYF.